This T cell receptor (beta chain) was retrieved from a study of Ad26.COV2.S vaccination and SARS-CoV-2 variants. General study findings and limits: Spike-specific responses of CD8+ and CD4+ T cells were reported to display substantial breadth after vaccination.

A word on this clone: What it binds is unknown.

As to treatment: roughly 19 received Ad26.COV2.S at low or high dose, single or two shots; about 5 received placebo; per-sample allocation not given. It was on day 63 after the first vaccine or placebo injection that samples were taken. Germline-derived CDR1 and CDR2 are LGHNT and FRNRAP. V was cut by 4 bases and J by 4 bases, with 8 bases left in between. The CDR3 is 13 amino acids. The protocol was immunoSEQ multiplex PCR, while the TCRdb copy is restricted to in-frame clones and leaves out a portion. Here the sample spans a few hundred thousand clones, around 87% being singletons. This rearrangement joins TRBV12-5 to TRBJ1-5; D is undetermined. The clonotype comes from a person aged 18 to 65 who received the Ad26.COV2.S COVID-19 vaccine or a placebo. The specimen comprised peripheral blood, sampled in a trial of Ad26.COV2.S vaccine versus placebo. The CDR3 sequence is CASGSGGNQPQHF. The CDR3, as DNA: TGTGCTAGTGGTTCGGGCGGAAATCAGCCCCAGCATTTT.